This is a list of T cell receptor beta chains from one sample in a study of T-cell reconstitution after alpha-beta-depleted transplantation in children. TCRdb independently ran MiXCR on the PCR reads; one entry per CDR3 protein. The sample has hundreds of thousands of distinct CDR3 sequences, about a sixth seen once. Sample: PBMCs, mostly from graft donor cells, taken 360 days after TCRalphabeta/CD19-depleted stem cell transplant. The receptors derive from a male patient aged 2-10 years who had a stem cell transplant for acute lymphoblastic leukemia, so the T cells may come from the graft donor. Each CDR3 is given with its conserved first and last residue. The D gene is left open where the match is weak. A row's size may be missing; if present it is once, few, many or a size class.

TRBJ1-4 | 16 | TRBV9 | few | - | CASSVATGRKNEKLFF | TGTGCCAGCAGCGTAGCTACAGGGAGGAAGAATGAAAAACTGTTTTTT
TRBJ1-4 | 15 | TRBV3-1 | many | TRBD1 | CASSQTSTGNEKLFF | TGTGCCAGCAGCCAAACGTCGACAGGGAATGAAAAACTGTTTTTT
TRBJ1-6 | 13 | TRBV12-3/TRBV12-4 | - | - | CASSPGLGSPLHF | TGTGCCAGCAGCCCGGGACTAGGGTCACCCCTCCACTTT
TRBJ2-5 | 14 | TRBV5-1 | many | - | CASSSRTLQETQYF | TGCGCCAGCAGCTCGAGGACACTCCAAGAGACCCAGTACTTC
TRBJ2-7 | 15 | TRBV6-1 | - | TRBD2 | CASSALAGTSYEQYF | TGTGCCAGCAGTGCCCTAGCGGGGACCTCCTACGAGCAGTACTTC
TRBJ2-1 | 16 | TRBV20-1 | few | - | CSARDRWEETYNEQFF | TGCAGTGCTAGAGATCGCTGGGAGGAGACCTACAATGAGCAGTTCTTC
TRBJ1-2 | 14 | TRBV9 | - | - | CASSVGDLGYGYTF | TGTGCCAGCAGCGTAGGGGATTTGGGCTATGGCTACACCTTC
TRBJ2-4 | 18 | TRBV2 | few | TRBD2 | CASRDALGLAGVKNIQYF | TGTGCCAGCCGGGACGCGCTCGGACTAGCGGGAGTTAAAAACATTCAGTACTTC
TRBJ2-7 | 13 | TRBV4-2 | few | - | CASSPGPPYEQYF | TGTGCCAGCAGCCCGGGGCCTCCTTACGAGCAGTACTTC
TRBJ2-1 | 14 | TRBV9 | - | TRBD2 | CASSVSGLHNEQFF | TGTGCCAGCAGCGTTAGCGGGCTCCACAATGAGCAGTTCTTC
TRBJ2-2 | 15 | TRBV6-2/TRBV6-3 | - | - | CASSCPVGPTGELFF | TGTGCCAGCAGTTGCCCCGTTGGCCCCACCGGGGAGCTGTTTTTT
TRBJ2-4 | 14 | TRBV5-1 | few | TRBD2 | CASSSGGVSDIQYF | TGCGCCAGCAGCTCCGGGGGGGTTAGCGACATTCAGTACTTC
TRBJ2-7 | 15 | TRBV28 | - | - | CASSSGDSLSYEQYF | TGTGCCAGCAGTTCGGGGGACTCCTTGAGCTACGAGCAGTACTTC
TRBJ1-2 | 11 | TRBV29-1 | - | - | CSVPWESGYTF | TGCAGCGTTCCTTGGGAAAGCGGCTACACCTTC
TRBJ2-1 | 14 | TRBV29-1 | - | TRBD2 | CSVVGRASYNEQFF | TGCAGCGTTGTCGGGAGGGCCTCCTACAATGAGCAGTTCTTC
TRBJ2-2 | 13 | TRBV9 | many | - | CASSVPHRRELFF | TGTGCCAGCAGCGTCCCCCACAGGAGGGAGCTGTTTTTT
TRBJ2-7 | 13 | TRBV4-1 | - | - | CASSQAGDLEQYF | TGCGCCAGCAGCCAAGCGGGAGACTTGGAGCAGTACTTC
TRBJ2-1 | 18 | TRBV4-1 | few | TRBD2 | CASSQIPLWGRAQDEQFF | TGCGCCAGCAGCCAGATTCCCCTTTGGGGGAGGGCCCAGGATGAGCAGTTCTTC
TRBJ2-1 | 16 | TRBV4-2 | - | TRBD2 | CASSQARTSGSDGQFF | TGTGCCAGCAGCCAAGCGCGGACTAGCGGGAGTGATGGGCAGTTCTTC
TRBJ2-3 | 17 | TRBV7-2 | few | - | CASSLSSLGSRLPPQYF | TGTGCCAGCAGCTTAAGCTCCCTGGGAAGCCGATTACCCCCGCAGTATTTT
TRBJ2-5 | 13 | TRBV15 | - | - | CATSSVDQETQYF | TGTGCCACCAGCAGTGTGGACCAAGAGACCCAGTACTTC
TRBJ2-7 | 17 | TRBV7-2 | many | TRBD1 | CASSLVSSGQAPYEQYF | TGTGCCAGCAGCTTAGTATCCTCCGGACAGGCTCCCTACGAGCAGTACTTC
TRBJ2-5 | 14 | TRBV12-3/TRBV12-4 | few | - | CASSLWQPQETQYF | TGTGCCAGCAGTTTGTGGCAGCCCCAAGAGACCCAGTACTTC
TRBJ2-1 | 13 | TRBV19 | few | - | CASRGGLYNEQFF | TGTGCCAGTAGAGGGGGACTATACAATGAGCAGTTCTTC